This entry lists 20 T cell receptor beta chains sequenced from one sample in a study of cytomegalovirus exposure and HLA in healthy donors. Repertoires were generated with immunoSEQ multiplex PCR, while TCRdb's copy carries only in-frame clones and drops some. The table records about 74,000 clones, 94% of them present only once. Sequencing input: PBMCs. These receptors came from a woman aged 18-29 years in good health and CMV-seropositive.

This chain uses TRBV5-1 with TRBJ2-1; the match to TRBD2 covers 9 bases. This CDR3 is built from 15 residues. V gave up 4 bases and J gave up 5 bases; unmatched junction bases: 7. Germline values: CDR1 SGHRS, CDR2 YFSETQ. CDR3 loop: CASSPGLAPDNEQFF. The DNA for the CDR3 is TGCGCCAGCAGCCCTGGACTAGCGCCAGACAATGAGCAGTTCTTC.

The chain uses TRBV5-5 and TRBJ2-3, with 7 bases lining up with TRBD2. J lost 3 bases, V lost 2 bases, and 9 bases had no gene match. Germline CDR1 and CDR2: SGHKS and YYEKEE (reference sequence). The CDR3 runs to 16 residues. The CDR3 loop reads CASSLGISGNTDTQYF. CDR3 DNA sequence: TGTGCCAGCAGCTTAGGGATAAGCGGGAATACAGATACGCAGTATTTT. The full variable domain, its missing parts supplied by reference TRBV5-5 and TRBJ2-3, is DAGVTQSPTHLIKTRGQQVTLRCSPISGHKSVSWYQQVLGQGPQFIFQYYEKEERGRGNFPDRFSARQFPNYSSELNVNALLLGDSALYLCASSLGISGNTDTQYFGPGTRLTVL.

This rearrangement joins TRBV5-1 to TRBJ1-3, with D perhaps matching TRBD1 (6 bases). Germline V gene sequence: CDR1 SGHRS, CDR2 YFSETQ. V dropped 0 bases and J dropped 0 bases, with 13 bases sitting between them. This CDR3 contains 17 residues. The chain's CDR3 is CASSLVQGFTSGNTIYF. In DNA, the CDR3 is TGCGCCAGCAGCTTGGTACAGGGCTTTACCTCTGGAAACACCATATATTTT.

The chain recombines TRBV28 with TRBJ1-5; 7 bases match TRBD1. Germline V gene data show CDR1 as MDHEN and CDR2 as SYDVKM. This CDR3 contains 15 residues. V lost 3 bases and J lost 4; bases outside the gene matches: 6. CDR3 residues: CASSLSRGYNQPQHF. The CDR3 DNA follows: TGTGCCAGCAGTTTGTCCAGGGGGTATAATCAGCCCCAGCATTTT.

The chain uses TRBV18 and TRBJ2-1; TRBD2 matches 11 bases. The CDR3 runs 16 residues. Looked up from germline, CDR1 is KGHSH and CDR2 is LQKENI. The J segment lost 10 bases and the V segment lost 2 bases, leaving 10 bases of the junction unmatched. In nucleotides, the CDR3 is TGTGCCAGCTCACCAGCAGGGACTAGCGGAACGAAAGAGCAGTTCTTC. It specifies CASSPAGTSGTKEQFF.

This clone was detected only once. This chain links TRBV19 with TRBJ2-1, with 9 bases aligning to TRBD1. The junction had 2 bases not matched to a gene; V was cut back by 8 bases and J by 6 bases. The germline V gene encodes CDR1 LNHDA and CDR2 SQIVND (reference sequence). The CDR3 sequence is 12 residues long. CDR3 in amino acids: CASEGQGNEQFF. As DNA, the CDR3 is TGTGCCAGTGAGGGACAGGGCAATGAGCAGTTCTTC.

The V call is TRBV18, the J call TRBJ1-2; the D gene is possibly TRBD1 (5 bases). Germline V gene lookup returns CDR1 KGHSH and CDR2 LQKENI. V was pared by 0 bases and J by 7 bases, with 9 bases between. The CDR3 has 13 amino acids. CDR3: CASSPPRGSGYTF. As DNA, the CDR3 is TGTGCCAGCTCACCACCGCGGGGGTCTGGCTACACCTTC.

The rearrangement joins TRBV18 to TRBJ1-1, with D maybe TRBD1 (6 bases). The V and J ends lost 2 bases and 4 bases respectively, with 14 bases between them. The CDR3 totals 15 residues. Germline V gives CDR1 KGHSH, CDR2 LQKENI. The chain's CDR3 is CASSPNSGGRTEAFF. The CDR3 coding sequence is TGTGCCAGCTCACCAAACTCTGGGGGCCGCACTGAAGCTTTCTTT.

The chain has TRBV18 and TRBJ2-1, with D maybe TRBD2 (5 bases). Trimming took off 2 bases at V and 4 bases at J, with 9 bases between the two ends. The germline V gene encodes CDR1 KGHSH and CDR2 LQKENI. This CDR3 contains 14 residues. DNA for the CDR3: TGTGCCAGCTCACCAAGCGGTGAATACAATGAGCAGTTCTTC. Translated: CASSPSGEYNEQFF. Looking up the rest from reference TRBV18 and TRBJ2-1 gives the full variable domain: NAGVMQNPRHLVRRRGQEARLRCSPMKGHSHVYWYRQLPEEGLKFMVYLQKENIIDESGMPKERFSAEFPKEGPSILRIQQVVRGDSAAYFCASSPSGEYNEQFFGPGTRLTVL.

The chain combines TRBV7-9 with TRBJ1-2, with D hard to call. CDR1 and CDR2 from the germline V gene are SEHNR and FQNEAQ (reference sequence). V was trimmed by 5 bases and J by 8 bases, leaving 15 bases between them. This CDR3 has 13 residues. The CDR3, as DNA: TGTGCCAGCAGCCGCGACGGGAGTGGCGGCTACACCTTC. Amino acids: CASSRDGSGGYTF.

V is TRBV2 and J is TRBJ2-5; 8 nucleotides match TRBD1. The CDR3 covers 17 residues. The germline V gene has CDR1 SNHLY and CDR2 FYNNEI. The V gene end was trimmed by 9 bases and the J gene end by 4 bases; junction bases not matched to a gene: 19. This CDR3 is CASGQGLLRIRRETQYF. The CDR3 nucleotides read TGTGCCAGTGGACAGGGCTTATTACGGATACGCAGAGAGACCCAGTACTTC. Using reference TRBV2 and TRBJ2-5 for the parts outside the CDR3, the full variable domain is EPEVTQTPSHQVTQMGQEVILRCVPISNHLYFYWYRQILGQKVEFLVSFYNNEISEKSEIFDDQFSVERPDGSNFTLKIRSTKLEDSAMYFCASGQGLLRIRRETQYFGPGTRLLVL.

This sequence joins TRBV11-2 and TRBJ2-7, with TRBD1 identical over 9 bases. Trimming took 6 bases from V and 3 from J; bases not matched to a gene: 9. Germline-derived CDR1 and CDR2 are SGHAT and FQNNGV. The CDR3 is made up of 15 amino acids. The CDR3 nucleotides are TGTGCCAGCAGTTTTAGACTGGGACAGGGCTACGAGCAGTACTTC. Translated: CASSFRLGQGYEQYF.

The CDR3, as DNA: TGCGCCAGCAGCCGGAATGGACAGGCCCTATACACTGAAGCTTTCTTT. Translating gives CASSRNGQALYTEAFF. The chain is built from TRBV5-1 and TRBJ1-1; 7 bases fit TRBD1. Germline V gene sequence: CDR1 SGHRS, CDR2 YFSETQ. This CDR3 has 16 residues. The V and J ends lost 4 bases and 3 bases, in that order; junction bases with no gene match: 12.

This chain uses TRBV6-1 with TRBJ1-2, with TRBD1 as a possible D gene (6 bases). The V gene lost 5 bases and the J gene lost 7 bases, with 14 bases spanning the gap. This CDR3 has 13 amino acids. Per germline, CDR1 MNHNS and CDR2 SASEGT. CDR3: CASSPEGESGYTF. CDR3 in DNA: TGTGCCAGCAGTCCCGAGGGGGAGAGTGGCTACACCTTC.

The sample holds one count of this clone. The V gene is TRBV4-1, the J gene TRBJ2-7; 8 nucleotides line up with TRBD1. Germline-derived CDR1 and CDR2 are MGHRA and YSYEKL. This CDR3 comprises 17 residues. The J segment lost 5 bases and the V segment lost 0 bases, leaving 12 bases of the junction unmatched. The CDR3 reads CASSQDEQGGLVDEQYF. CDR3 coding DNA: TGCGCCAGCAGCCAAGATGAACAGGGGGGTCTTGTCGACGAGCAGTACTTC.

The chain recombines TRBV10-1 with TRBJ2-1; the match to TRBD2 covers 16 bases. CDR1 WNHNN and CDR2 SYGVQD come from the germline V gene (reference sequence). The CDR3 totals 17 residues. The ends lost 6 bases at V and 9 bases at J; junction bases unmatched: 11. The CDR3 region is CASRHSGTSGGVGEQFF. The CDR3 DNA reads TGCGCCAGCAGACACTCCGGGACTAGCGGGGGGGTGGGTGAGCAGTTCTTC.

The chain couples TRBV4-1 to TRBJ2-7, with TRBD2 identical over 10 bases. The V segment lost 0 bases and the J segment 4 bases; nucleotides outside the gene matches: 6. Per germline, CDR1 MGHRA and CDR2 YSYEKL. The CDR3 has 16 residues. As DNA, the CDR3 is TGCGCCAGCAGCCAAGAAAAGCGGGGGGGTCAATACGAGCAGTACTTC. Amino acids: CASSQEKRGGQYEQYF.

The chain couples TRBV5-1 to TRBJ2-1, with D maybe TRBD2 (5 bases). V gave up 5 bases and J gave up 0 bases, with 9 bases separating them. The CDR3 is 14 residues long. Germline values: CDR1 SGHRS, CDR2 YFSETQ. This chain's CDR3 is CASRPGSSYNEQFF. DNA for the CDR3: TGCGCCAGCAGGCCGGGGAGCTCCTACAATGAGCAGTTCTTC.

CDR3 nucleotides: TGTGCCAGCAGTGCTTGGACAGGGGAAACTGAAGCTTTCTTT. Its protein product is CASSAWTGETEAFF. The chain links TRBV2 to TRBJ1-1; 9 nucleotides agree with TRBD1. V gave up 4 bases and J gave up 5 bases; unmatched junction bases: 5. CDR3 length equals 14 residues. CDR1 and CDR2 from the germline V gene are SNHLY and FYNNEI.

V gene TRBV19 combines with J gene TRBJ2-7; D unresolved. The CDR3 runs 12 residues. Germline V lookup: CDR1 LNHDA, CDR2 SQIVND (reference sequence). The V gene lost 5 bases and the J gene lost 0 bases, with 5 bases spanning the gap. As DNA, the CDR3 is TGTGCCAGTAGTGCCGGCTCCTACGAGCAGTACTTC. Protein product: CASSAGSYEQYF. The full variable domain, its missing parts supplied by reference TRBV19 and TRBJ2-7, is DGGITQSPKYLFRKEGQNVTLSCEQNLNHDAMYWYRQDPGQGLRLIYYSQIVNDFQKGDIAEGYSVSREKKESFPLTVTSAQKNPTAFYLCASSAGSYEQYFGPGTRLTVT.